The clone carrying this TCR beta chain was seen only a few times. CDR1 and CDR2 from the germline V gene are MNHEY and SVGAGI. V was clipped by 4 bases and J by 7 bases; unmatched bases: 13. This CDR3 contains 16 residues. Measured with immunoSEQ multiplex PCR; TCRdb has only the in-frame clones, and not every one. Among some 120,000 clones listed, around two thirds were seen once. This record comes from a study of blood T cell repertoires in COVID-19. The V call is TRBV6-5, the J call TRBJ1-2, with 9 bases that match TRBD1. Input material: peripheral blood. This TCR was recovered from a woman aged 70-85 years with acute or convalescent COVID-19. The CDR3 region has the DNA TGTGCCAGCAGTTTTGCGACCCTGGGACAGGGTTTTGGCTACACCTTC. Translated: CASSFATLGQGFGYTF.